This T cell receptor beta chain derives from a study of response to subunit inactivated influenza vaccine. Study results and limitations: Authors suggested seasonal influenza vaccinations each recruit few new T cells.

Worth noting for this clonotype: The antigen is unknown.

From the RT-PCR reads, TCRdb called clonotypes with MiXCR, one entry per CDR3 protein. In the table there are about 500,000 distinct CDR3 sequences, approximately 13% of which are singletons. The sequence was collected from a man between 50 and 59 years old who received an inactivated influenza vaccine. Sequenced material: PBMCs from blood, taken 45 days after vaccination.

Written as DNA, the CDR3 is TGTGCCAGCAGCTTGGCCGGGGCAGGGCTCAGCACCGGGGAGCTGTTTTTT. Protein sequence: CASSLAGAGLSTGELFF. The chain joins TRBV5-5 to TRBJ2-2; D may correspond to TRBD1 or TRBD2 (5 bases each). The germline gives CDR1 SGHKS, CDR2 YYEKEE (reference sequence). V was clipped by 0 bases and J by 4 bases, with 16 bases between them. The CDR3 length is 17 residues.